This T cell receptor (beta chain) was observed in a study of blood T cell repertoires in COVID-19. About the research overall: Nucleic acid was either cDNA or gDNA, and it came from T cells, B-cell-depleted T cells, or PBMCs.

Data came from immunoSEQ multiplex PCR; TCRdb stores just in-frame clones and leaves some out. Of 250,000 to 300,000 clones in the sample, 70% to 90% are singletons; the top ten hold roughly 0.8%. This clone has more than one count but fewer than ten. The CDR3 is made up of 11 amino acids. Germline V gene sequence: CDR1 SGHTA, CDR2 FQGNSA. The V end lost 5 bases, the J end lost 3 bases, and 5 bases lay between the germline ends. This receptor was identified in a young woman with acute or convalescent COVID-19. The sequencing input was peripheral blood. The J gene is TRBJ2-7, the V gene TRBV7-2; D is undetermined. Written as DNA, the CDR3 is TGTGCCAGCAGCCCCCTCTACGAGCAGTACTTC. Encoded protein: CASSPLYEQYF. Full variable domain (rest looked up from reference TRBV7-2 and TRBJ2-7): GAGVSQSPSNKVTEKGKDVELRCDPISGHTALYWYRQSLGQGLEFLIYFQGNSAPDKSGLPSDRFSAERTGGSVSTLTIQRTQQEDSAVYLCASSPLYEQYFGPGTRLTVT.